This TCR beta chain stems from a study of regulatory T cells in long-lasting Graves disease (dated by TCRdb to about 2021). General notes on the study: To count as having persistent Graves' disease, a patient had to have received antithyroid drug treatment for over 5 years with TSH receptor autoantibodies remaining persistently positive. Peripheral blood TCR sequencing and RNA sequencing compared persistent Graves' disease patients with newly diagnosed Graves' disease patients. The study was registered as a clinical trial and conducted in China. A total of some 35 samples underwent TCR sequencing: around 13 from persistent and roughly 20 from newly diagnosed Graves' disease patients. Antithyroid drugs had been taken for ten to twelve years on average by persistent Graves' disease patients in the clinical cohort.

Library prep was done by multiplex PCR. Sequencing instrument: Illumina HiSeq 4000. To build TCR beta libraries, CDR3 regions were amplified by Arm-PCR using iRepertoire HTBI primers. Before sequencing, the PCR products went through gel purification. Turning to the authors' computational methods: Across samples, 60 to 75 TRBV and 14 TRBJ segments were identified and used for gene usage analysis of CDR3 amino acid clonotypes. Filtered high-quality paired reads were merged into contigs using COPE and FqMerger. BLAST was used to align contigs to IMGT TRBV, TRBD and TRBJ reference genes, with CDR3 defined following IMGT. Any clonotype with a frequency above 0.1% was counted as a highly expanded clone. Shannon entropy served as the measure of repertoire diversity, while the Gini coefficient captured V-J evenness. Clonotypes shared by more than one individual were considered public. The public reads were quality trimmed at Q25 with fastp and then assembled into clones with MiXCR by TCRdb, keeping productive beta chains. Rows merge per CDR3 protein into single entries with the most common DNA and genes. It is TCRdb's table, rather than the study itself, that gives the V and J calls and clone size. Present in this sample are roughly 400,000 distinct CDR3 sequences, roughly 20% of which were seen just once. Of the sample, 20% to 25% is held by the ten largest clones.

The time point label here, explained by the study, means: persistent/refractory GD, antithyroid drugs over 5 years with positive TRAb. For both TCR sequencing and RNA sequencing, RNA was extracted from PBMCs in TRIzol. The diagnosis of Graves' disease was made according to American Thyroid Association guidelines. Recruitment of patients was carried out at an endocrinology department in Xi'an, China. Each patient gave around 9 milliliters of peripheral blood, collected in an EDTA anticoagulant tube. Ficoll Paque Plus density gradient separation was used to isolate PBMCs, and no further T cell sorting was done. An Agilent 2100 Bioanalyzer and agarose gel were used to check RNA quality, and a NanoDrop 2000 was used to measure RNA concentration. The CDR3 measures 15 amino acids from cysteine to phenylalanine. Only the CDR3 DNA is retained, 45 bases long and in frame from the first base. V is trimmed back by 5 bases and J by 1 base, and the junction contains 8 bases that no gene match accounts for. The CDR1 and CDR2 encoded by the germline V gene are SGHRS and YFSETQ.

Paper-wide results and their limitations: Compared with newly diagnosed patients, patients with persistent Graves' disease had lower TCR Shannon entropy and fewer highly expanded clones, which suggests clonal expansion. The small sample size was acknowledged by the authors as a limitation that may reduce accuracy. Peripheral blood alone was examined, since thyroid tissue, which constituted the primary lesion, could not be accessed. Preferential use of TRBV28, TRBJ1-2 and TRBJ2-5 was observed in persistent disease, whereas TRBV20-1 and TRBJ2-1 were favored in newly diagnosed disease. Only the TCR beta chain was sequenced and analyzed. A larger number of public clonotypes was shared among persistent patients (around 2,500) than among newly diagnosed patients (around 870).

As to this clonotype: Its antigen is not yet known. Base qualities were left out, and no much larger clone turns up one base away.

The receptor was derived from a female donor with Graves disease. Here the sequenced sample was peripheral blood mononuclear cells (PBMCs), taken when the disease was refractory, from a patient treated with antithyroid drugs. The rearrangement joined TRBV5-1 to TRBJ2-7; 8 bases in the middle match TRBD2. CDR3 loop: CASRGSGSPSYEQYF. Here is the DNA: TGCGCCAGCAGGGGAAGCGGGAGCCCATCCTACGAGCAGTACTTC.